This TCR beta chain is drawn from a study of memory CD4+ T cells and cytomegalovirus serostatus. Looking at the study overall: Of the healthy Belgian adults, roughly ten were CMV seropositive and 24 seronegative.

CDR3 length: 16 amino acids. CDR1 is SGHVS and CDR2 is FQNEAQ in the germline V gene. Trimming cost V 4 bases and J 6 bases; bases outside gene matches: 12. Profiled with immunoSEQ multiplex PCR; TCRdb holds only in-frame clones, not every one. The sample consists of about 57,000 clones, more than 60% of them appearing once. Study-level results: Each of 67 CMV-associated TCRbeta sequences occurred in one to five individuals. The CMV-associated TCR signature appears largely within the CD4+ memory repertoire.

Single viable CD3+CD4+CD8-CD45RO+ cells were sorted as the memory CD4+ T cells. CD4+ T cells were isolated by positive magnetic selection. Concerning this clone: Its specificity is not known.

Material for sequencing was memory CD4+ T cells from blood. V and J are TRBV7-8 and TRBJ1-3; 7 bases are shared with TRBD1. The origin of this receptor is an adult in good health and CMV-seronegative. CDR3 nucleotide sequence: TGTGCCAGCAGCTCGCCCCAGGGGGTTCAGGAAAACACCATATATTTT. Its protein product is CASSSPQGVQENTIYF. Full variable domain (rest looked up from reference TRBV7-8 and TRBJ1-3): GAGVSQSPRYKVAKRGQDVALRCDPISGHVSLFWYQQALGQGPEFLTYFQNEAQLDKSGLPSDRFFAERPEGSVSTLKIQRTQQEDSAVYLCASSSPQGVQENTIYFGEGSWLTVV.